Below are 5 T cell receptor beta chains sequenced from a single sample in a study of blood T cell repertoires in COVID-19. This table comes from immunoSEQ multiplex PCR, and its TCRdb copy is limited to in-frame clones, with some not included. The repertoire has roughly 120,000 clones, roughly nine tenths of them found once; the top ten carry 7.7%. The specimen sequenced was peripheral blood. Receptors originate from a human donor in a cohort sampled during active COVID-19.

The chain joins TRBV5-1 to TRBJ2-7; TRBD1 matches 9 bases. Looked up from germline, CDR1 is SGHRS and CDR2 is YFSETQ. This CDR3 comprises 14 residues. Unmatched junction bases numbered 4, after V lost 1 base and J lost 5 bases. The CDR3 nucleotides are TGCGCCAGCAGCTTGAGGACAGGGGTGGACGAGCAGTACTTC. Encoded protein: CASSLRTGVDEQYF.

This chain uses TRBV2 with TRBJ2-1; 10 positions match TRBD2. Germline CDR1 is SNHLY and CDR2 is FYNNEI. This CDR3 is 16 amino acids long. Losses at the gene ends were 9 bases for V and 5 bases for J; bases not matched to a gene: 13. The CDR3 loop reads CARPSGRALGNNEQFF. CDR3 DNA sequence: TGTGCCAGACCAAGCGGGAGGGCCCTCGGGAACAATGAGCAGTTCTTC.

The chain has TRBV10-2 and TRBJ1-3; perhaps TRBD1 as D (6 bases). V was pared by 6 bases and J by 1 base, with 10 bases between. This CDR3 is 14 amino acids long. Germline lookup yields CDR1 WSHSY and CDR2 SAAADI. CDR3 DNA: TGCGCCAGCAGCGAACAGGGTTCTGGAAACACCATATATTTT. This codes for CASSEQGSGNTIYF.

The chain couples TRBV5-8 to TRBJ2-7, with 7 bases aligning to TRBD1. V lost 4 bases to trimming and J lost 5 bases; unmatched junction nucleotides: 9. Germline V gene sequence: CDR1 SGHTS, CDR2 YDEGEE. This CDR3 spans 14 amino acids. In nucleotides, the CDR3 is TGTGCCAGCAGCCGTGGAAGGGGGCTGGACGAGCAGTACTTC. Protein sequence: CASSRGRGLDEQYF.

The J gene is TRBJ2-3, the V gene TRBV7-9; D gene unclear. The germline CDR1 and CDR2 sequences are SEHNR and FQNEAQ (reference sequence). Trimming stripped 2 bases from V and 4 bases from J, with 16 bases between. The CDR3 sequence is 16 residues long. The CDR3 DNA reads TGTGCCAGCAGCTTAAATATTCTGACACTGCCAGATACGCAGTATTTT. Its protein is CASSLNILTLPDTQYF.